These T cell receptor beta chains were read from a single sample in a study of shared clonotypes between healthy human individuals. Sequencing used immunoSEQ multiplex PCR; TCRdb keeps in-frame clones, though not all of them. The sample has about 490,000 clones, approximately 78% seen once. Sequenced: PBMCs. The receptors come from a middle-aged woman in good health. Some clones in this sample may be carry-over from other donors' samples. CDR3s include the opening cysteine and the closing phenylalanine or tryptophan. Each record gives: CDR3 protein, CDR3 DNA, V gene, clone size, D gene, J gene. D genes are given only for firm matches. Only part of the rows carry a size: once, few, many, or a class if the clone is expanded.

CDR3 protein: CASSFNPGLAGVETQYF
CDR3 DNA: TGTGCCAGCAGCTTCAATCCCGGACTAGCGGGAGTGGAAACGCAGTATTTT
V gene: TRBV11-2
clone size: .
D gene: TRBD2
J gene: TRBJ2-3

CDR3 protein: CASSPTSEAYEQYF
CDR3 DNA: TGTGCCAGCAGCCCAACTAGCGAGGCTTACGAGCAGTACTTC
V gene: TRBV7-2
clone size: .
D gene: TRBD2
J gene: TRBJ2-7

CDR3 protein: CASSPTSYYEQYF
CDR3 DNA: TGCGCCAGCAGCCCGACTAGTTACTACGAGCAGTACTTC
V gene: TRBV5-1
clone size: many
D gene: .
J gene: TRBJ2-7

CDR3 protein: CASSPRSGTYEQYF
CDR3 DNA: TGTGCCAGCAGCCCCCGTAGCGGAACCTACGAGCAGTACTTC
V gene: TRBV11-2
clone size: .
D gene: .
J gene: TRBJ2-7

CDR3 protein: CASSAGTSGRITDTQYF
CDR3 DNA: TGTGCCAGCAGTGCCGGGACTAGCGGGAGGATCACAGATACGCAGTATTTT
V gene: TRBV6-4
clone size: .
D gene: TRBD2
J gene: TRBJ2-3

CDR3 protein: CASSRPGTGANVLTF
CDR3 DNA: TGTGCCAGTAGTAGGCCGGGGACTGGGGCCAACGTCCTGACTTTC
V gene: TRBV19
clone size: few
D gene: .
J gene: TRBJ2-6

CDR3 protein: CASTNIRGETNYGYTF
CDR3 DNA: TGTGCCAGTACCAACATCCGGGGAGAAACTAACTATGGCTACACCTTC
V gene: TRBV19
clone size: few
D gene: .
J gene: TRBJ1-2

CDR3 protein: CANSFITRGTDTQYF
CDR3 DNA: TGTGCCAACAGTTTTATTACTAGGGGCACAGATACGCAGTATTTT
V gene: TRBV28
clone size: .
D gene: .
J gene: TRBJ2-3

CDR3 protein: CASSPRTSGAYNEQFF
CDR3 DNA: TGTGCCAGCAGCCCGCGGACTAGCGGGGCCTACAATGAGCAGTTCTTC
V gene: TRBV7-3
clone size: .
D gene: TRBD2
J gene: TRBJ2-1

CDR3 protein: CSVGLLAGGGNEQFF
CDR3 DNA: TGCAGCGTTGGTTTACTAGCGGGAGGGGGCAATGAGCAGTTCTTC
V gene: TRBV29-1
clone size: .
D gene: TRBD2
J gene: TRBJ2-1

CDR3 protein: CASRPRDRDDGAVF
CDR3 DNA: TGTGCCAGCAGACCCCGGGACAGGGATGATGGAGCTGTTTTT
V gene: TRBV28
clone size: .
D gene: TRBD1
J gene: TRBJ2-2

CDR3 protein: CASSQADSHLQLREKLFF
CDR3 DNA: TGCGCCAGCAGCCAGGCCGACAGCCACTTACAACTAAGGGAAAAACTGTTTTTT
V gene: TRBV4-1
clone size: .
D gene: .
J gene: TRBJ1-4

CDR3 protein: CASSLTWDTTGELFF
CDR3 DNA: TGTGCCAGCAGCTTAACTTGGGATACCACCGGGGAGCTGTTTTTT
V gene: TRBV7-2
clone size: once
D gene: .
J gene: TRBJ2-2

CDR3 protein: CASISRAGATNEKLFF
CDR3 DNA: TGTGCCAGCATCTCACGGGCAGGGGCAACTAATGAAAAACTGTTTTTT
V gene: TRBV6-6
clone size: .
D gene: .
J gene: TRBJ1-4

CDR3 protein: CASRDRVYYEQYF
CDR3 DNA: TGTGCCAGCCGGGACAGGGTGTATTACGAGCAGTACTTC
V gene: TRBV27
clone size: .
D gene: TRBD1
J gene: TRBJ2-7

CDR3 protein: CASSFGQRSYEQYF
CDR3 DNA: TGCGCCAGCAGCTTTGGACAGCGTTCCTACGAGCAGTACTTC
V gene: TRBV5-1
clone size: few
D gene: .
J gene: TRBJ2-7

CDR3 protein: CASSSLRESTQYF
CDR3 DNA: TGTGCCAGCAGCTCCCTCCGAGAATCTACGCAGTATTTT
V gene: TRBV7-2
clone size: .
D gene: .
J gene: TRBJ2-3

CDR3 protein: CSVGGRGTEAFF
CDR3 DNA: TGCAGCGTTGGGGGGAGAGGCACTGAAGCTTTCTTT
V gene: TRBV29-1
clone size: few
D gene: .
J gene: TRBJ1-1

CDR3 protein: CSSRLGHEQFF
CDR3 DNA: TGCAGCTCTCGACTAGGGCATGAGCAGTTCTTC
V gene: TRBV29-1
clone size: .
D gene: .
J gene: TRBJ2-1

CDR3 protein: CASSEGAVAEAFF
CDR3 DNA: TGTGCCAGCAGTGAGGGGGCTGTAGCTGAAGCTTTCTTT
V gene: TRBV25-1
clone size: .
D gene: .
J gene: TRBJ1-1

CDR3 protein: CASSSPLAGGRETQYF
CDR3 DNA: TGTGCCAGCAGCTCCCCACTAGCGGGAGGGCGGGAGACCCAGTACTTC
V gene: TRBV7-9
clone size: .
D gene: TRBD2
J gene: TRBJ2-5

CDR3 protein: CASSQALGPPNTDTQYF
CDR3 DNA: TGCGCCAGCAGCCAAGCCTTGGGCCCACCCAACACAGATACGCAGTATTTT
V gene: TRBV4-1
clone size: .
D gene: .
J gene: TRBJ2-3

CDR3 protein: CASSLVPAGGGTDTQYF
CDR3 DNA: TGTGCCAGCAGCTTAGTTCCGGCGGGAGGGGGCACAGATACGCAGTATTTT
V gene: TRBV7-2
clone size: .
D gene: TRBD2
J gene: TRBJ2-3

CDR3 protein: CASSSPGTGISYEQYF
CDR3 DNA: TGTGCCAGCAGCTCACCCGGGACAGGGATCTCCTACGAGCAGTACTTC
V gene: TRBV28
clone size: once
D gene: TRBD1
J gene: TRBJ2-7

CDR3 protein: CASSEVERAKNIQYF
CDR3 DNA: TGTGCCAGCAGTGAAGTGGAGCGAGCCAAAAACATTCAGTACTTC
V gene: TRBV6-1
clone size: .
D gene: .
J gene: TRBJ2-4

CDR3 protein: CASRSPGRGAKSAQHF
CDR3 DNA: TGTGCAAGTCGCTCCCCCGGACGAGGGGCCAAATCAGCCCAGCATTTT
V gene: TRBV12-2
clone size: once
D gene: .
J gene: TRBJ1-5

CDR3 protein: CATSPGLAEETQYF
CDR3 DNA: TGTGCCACCAGCCCGGGACTAGCGGAAGAGACCCAGTACTTC
V gene: TRBV15
clone size: .
D gene: TRBD2
J gene: TRBJ2-5

CDR3 protein: CASSLYRAAEAFF
CDR3 DNA: TGTGCCAGCAGTCTTTACAGGGCCGCTGAAGCTTTCTTT
V gene: TRBV27
clone size: .
D gene: .
J gene: TRBJ1-1

CDR3 protein: CASRYTGDRNEQYF
CDR3 DNA: TGTGCCAGCAGGTACACAGGGGATCGCAACGAGCAGTACTTC
V gene: TRBV28
clone size: .
D gene: TRBD1
J gene: TRBJ2-7

CDR3 protein: CASRGQGQETQYF
CDR3 DNA: TGTGCCAGCAGGGGACAGGGACAAGAGACCCAGTACTTC
V gene: TRBV7-9
clone size: .
D gene: TRBD1
J gene: TRBJ2-5